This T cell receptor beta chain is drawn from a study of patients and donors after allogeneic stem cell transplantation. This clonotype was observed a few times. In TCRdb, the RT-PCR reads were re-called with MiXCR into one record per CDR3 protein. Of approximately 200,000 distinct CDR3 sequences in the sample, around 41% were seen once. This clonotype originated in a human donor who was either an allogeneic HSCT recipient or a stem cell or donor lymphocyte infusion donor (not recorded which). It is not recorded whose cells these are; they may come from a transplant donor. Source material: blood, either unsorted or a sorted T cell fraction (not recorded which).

The CDR3 region is CSVEGRVTANTEAFF. In nucleotides, the CDR3 is TGCAGCGTTGAAGGACGGGTGACAGCGAACACTGAAGCTTTCTTT. The chain carries TRBV29-1 and TRBJ1-1; perhaps TRBD1 as D (5 bases). The ends were cut back, 1 base at V and 1 base at J, with 13 bases in the middle. The CDR3 consists of 15 residues. Germline V gene data show CDR1 as SQVTM and CDR2 as ANQGSEA.